This entry lists 5 T cell receptor beta chains sequenced from one sample in a study of CD8+ T cells in alopecia areata. RNA, once extracted, was reverse transcribed into cDNA for use as the sequencing template. Generated by immunoSEQ multiplex PCR, the TCRdb table keeps only in-frame clones and is missing some. Of roughly 200,000 clones in the sample, roughly 62% are singletons; the top ten hold roughly 12%. This sample's treatment: oral pan-JAK inhibitor, 5-10 mg twice daily. The specimen comprised CD8+ T cells sorted from blood, sampled at week 24, from a patient treated with tofacitinib. The receptors derive from a human donor with alopecia areata.

The table lists this clone with many counts. The chain uses TRBV2 and TRBJ2-2, with D perhaps TRBD2 (5 bases). The V gene's germline CDR1 is SNHLY and CDR2 FYNNEI. Trimming shortened V by 3 bases and J by 8 bases, and 10 bases separated the two germline ends. The CDR3 runs to 13 residues. The CDR3 spells CASSEPGVGELFF. The CDR3, as DNA: TGTGCCAGCAGTGAGCCCGGGGTTGGGGAGCTGTTTTTT. Based on the CDR3 plus reference TRBV2 and TRBJ2-2, the full variable domain is EPEVTQTPSHQVTQMGQEVILRCVPISNHLYFYWYRQILGQKVEFLVSFYNNEISEKSEIFDDQFSVERPDGSNFTLKIRSTKLEDSAMYFCASSEPGVGELFFGEGSRLTVL.

The chain employs TRBV27 and TRBJ2-4, with D unclear. V lost 6 bases, J lost 0 bases, and 12 bases lay in between. CDR3 length: 15 amino acids. CDR1 is MNHEY and CDR2 is SMNVEV in the germline V gene (reference sequence). CDR3 sequence: CASRFTQSAKNIQYF. The DNA for the CDR3 is TGTGCCAGCAGGTTTACCCAGTCAGCCAAAAACATTCAGTACTTC.

The chain combines TRBV7-9 with TRBJ1-1; 7 positions match TRBD1. V trimming: 5 bases; J trimming: 6 bases; junction bases outside the gene matches: 6. The germline V gene has CDR1 SEHNR and CDR2 FQNEAQ (reference sequence). The CDR3 is 13 residues long. The CDR3, as DNA: TGTGCCAGCAGCCCGACAGGGAAGTCTGAAGCTTTCTTT. Encoded protein: CASSPTGKSEAFF.

The chain combines TRBV7-9 with TRBJ2-6; D not certain. Looked up from germline, CDR1 is SEHNR and CDR2 is FQNEAQ (reference sequence). V was trimmed by 4 bases and J by 5 bases, leaving 9 bases between them. The CDR3 is 14 residues long. Here the CDR3 DNA reads TGTGCCAGCAGCTCAGAACTCAGGGCCAACGTCCTGACTTTC. Encoded protein: CASSSELRANVLTF.

This clone appeared once. This rearrangement joins TRBV2 to TRBJ2-3, with D perhaps TRBD1 (5 bases). The V gene lost 6 bases and the J gene lost 0 bases, with 13 bases spanning the gap. Germline-derived CDR1 and CDR2 are SNHLY and FYNNEI. This CDR3 contains 15 residues. CDR3 region: CASSALTGSTDTQYF. CDR3 bases: TGTGCCAGCAGCGCCCTCACAGGAAGCACAGATACGCAGTATTTT. The variable domain in full, with the rest retrieved from reference TRBV2 and TRBJ2-3, is EPEVTQTPSHQVTQMGQEVILRCVPISNHLYFYWYRQILGQKVEFLVSFYNNEISEKSEIFDDQFSVERPDGSNFTLKIRSTKLEDSAMYFCASSALTGSTDTQYFGPGTRLTVL.